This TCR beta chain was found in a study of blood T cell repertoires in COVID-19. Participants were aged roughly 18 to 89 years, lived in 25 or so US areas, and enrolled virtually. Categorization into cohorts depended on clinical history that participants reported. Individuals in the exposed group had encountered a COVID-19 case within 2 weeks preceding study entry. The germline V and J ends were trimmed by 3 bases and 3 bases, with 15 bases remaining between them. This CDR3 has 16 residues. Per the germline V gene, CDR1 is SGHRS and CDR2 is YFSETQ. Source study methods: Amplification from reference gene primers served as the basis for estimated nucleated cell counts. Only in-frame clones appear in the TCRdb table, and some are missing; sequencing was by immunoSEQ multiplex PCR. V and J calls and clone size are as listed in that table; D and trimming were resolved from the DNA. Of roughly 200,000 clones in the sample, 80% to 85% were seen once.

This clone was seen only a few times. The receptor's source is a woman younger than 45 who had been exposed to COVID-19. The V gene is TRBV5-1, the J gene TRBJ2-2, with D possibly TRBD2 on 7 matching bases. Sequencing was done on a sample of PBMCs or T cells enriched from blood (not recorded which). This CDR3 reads CASSWGGGADTGELFF. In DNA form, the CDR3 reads TGCGCCAGCAGCTGGGGAGGGGGGGCTGACACCGGGGAGCTGTTTTTT.